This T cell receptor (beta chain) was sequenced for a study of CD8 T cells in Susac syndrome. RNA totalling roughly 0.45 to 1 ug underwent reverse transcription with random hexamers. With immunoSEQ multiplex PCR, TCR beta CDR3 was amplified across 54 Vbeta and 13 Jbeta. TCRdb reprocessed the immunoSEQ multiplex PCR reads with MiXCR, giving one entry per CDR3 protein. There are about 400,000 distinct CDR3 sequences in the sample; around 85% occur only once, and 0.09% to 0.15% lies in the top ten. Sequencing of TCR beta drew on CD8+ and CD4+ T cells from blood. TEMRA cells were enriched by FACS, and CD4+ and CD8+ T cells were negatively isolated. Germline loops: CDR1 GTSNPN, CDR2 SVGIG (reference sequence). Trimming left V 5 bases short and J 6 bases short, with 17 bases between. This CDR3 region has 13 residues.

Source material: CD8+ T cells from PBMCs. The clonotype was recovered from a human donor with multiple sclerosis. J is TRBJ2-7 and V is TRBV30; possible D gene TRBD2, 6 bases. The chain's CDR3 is CAWGGTSGIEQYF. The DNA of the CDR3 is TGTGCCTGGGGGGGGACCTCGGGGATCGAGCAGTACTTC.